The 15 T cell receptor beta chains reported below all come from one sample, sequenced in a study of T-cell reconstitution after alpha-beta-depleted transplantation in children. Unique molecular identifiers were incorporated when the TCRbeta library was constructed. TCRdb fed the PCR reads into MiXCR, producing one record per CDR3 protein. The repertoire has approximately 170,000 distinct CDR3 sequences, approximately 10% of them found once; the top ten carry less than 15%. Here the sequenced sample was PBMCs, taken before TCRalphabeta/CD19-depleted stem cell transplant. The receptor set was obtained from a boy aged 2-15 years with acute myeloid leukemia, due to receive a stem cell transplant.

This clonotype was observed at least ten times. J is TRBJ2-3 and V is TRBV12-3 or TRBV12-4; unclear D gene. This CDR3 is 13 amino acids long. V dropped 7 bases and J dropped 1 base, with 9 bases sitting between them. The CDR3 DNA reads as TGTGCCAGCATCCCCGAGGGCACAGATACGCAGTATTTT. It codes for CASIPEGTDTQYF.

This clonotype showed up many times. The gene calls are TRBV4-2 and TRBJ2-5; D may match TRBD1 or TRBD2 (5 bases each). The germline V and J ends were trimmed by 0 bases and 2 bases, with 10 bases remaining between them. The CDR3 is 15 residues long. Germline V gene data show CDR1 as LGHNA and CDR2 as YNFKEQ. The CDR3 spells CASSQDWDRQETQYF. CDR3 nucleotides: TGTGCCAGCAGCCAAGATTGGGACCGACAAGAGACCCAGTACTTC.

This clonotype was detected ten times or more. This rearrangement joins TRBV7-7 to TRBJ2-1; a weak D match, TRBD2 (6 bases). CDR1 and CDR2 from the germline V gene are SSHAT and FNYEAQ (reference sequence). V was shortened by 3 bases and J by 5 bases, with 11 bases between the two germline ends. The CDR3 runs to 14 residues. In nucleotides, the CDR3 is TGTGCCAGCAGCTTGACGGACTACGACAATGAGCAGTTCTTC. Its translation is CASSLTDYDNEQFF.

This clonotype was counted many times. The V call is TRBV4-2, the J call TRBJ1-5, with unresolved D. The CDR3 contains 15 residues. Germline CDR1 and CDR2: LGHNA and YNFKEQ. Trimming removed 0 bases from V and 5 bases from J, with 11 bases in between. As DNA, the CDR3 is TGTGCCAGCAGCCAAGACTCCGGCCGGGATCAGCCCCAGCATTTT. Translating it yields CASSQDSGRDQPQHF.

This clonotype was recorded at least ten times. The chain is built from TRBV4-1 and TRBJ2-4; D may match TRBD1 or TRBD2 (6 bases each). CDR3 length: 13 residues. The V and J ends lost 8 bases and 1 base respectively, with 9 bases between them. Germline lookup yields CDR1 MGHRA and CDR2 YSYEKL. CDR3 sequence reads: CASRGGAKNIQYF. CDR3 nucleotide sequence: TGCGCCAGCCGAGGGGGGGCCAAAAACATTCAGTACTTC.

In this sample, this clonotype turned up many times. The chain carries TRBV4-2 and TRBJ2-3; D could derive from TRBD1 or TRBD2 (5 bases each). Deletions cut 1 base from V and 4 bases from J, with 12 bases between. Germline V gene lookup returns CDR1 LGHNA and CDR2 YNFKEQ. The CDR3 totals 15 residues. Here the CDR3 reads CASSQGPQGADTQYF. CDR3 DNA sequence: TGTGCCAGCAGCCAAGGCCCCCAGGGAGCAGATACGCAGTATTTT.

This clonotype was counted ten times or more. The chain recombines TRBV20-1 with TRBJ2-7; D remains ambiguous. In germline, CDR1 is DFQATT, CDR2 SNEGSKA (reference sequence). This CDR3 spans 11 amino acids. V was cut by 6 bases and J by 2 bases, with 8 bases left in between. CDR3 DNA sequence: TGCAGTGCCTCAACGGCCTACGAGCAGTACTTC. Its protein product is CSASTAYEQYF.

Concerning this clonotype: Since a much larger clone is just one base distant, this may be a read error. J is TRBJ2-7 and V is TRBV20-1; 7 bases align to TRBD1. This CDR3 spans 11 amino acids. Germline lookup yields CDR1 DFQATT and CDR2 SNEGSKA (reference sequence). CDR3 DNA sequence: TGCAGTGCCGAAGGGGGCTACGAGCAGCACTTC. Its translation: CSAEGGYEQHF.

This clonotype came up a few times. The chain combines TRBV24-1 with TRBJ2-2; D uncertain. The CDR3 has 11 amino acids. Germline values: CDR1 KGHDR, CDR2 SFDVKD. V was clipped by 9 bases and J by 6 bases, with 7 bases between them. The CDR3 DNA sequence: TGTGCCACCTCAAAGGCCGGGGAGCTGTTTTTT. This sequence encodes CATSKAGELFF.

This clonotype was seen once. The chain employs TRBV6-1 and TRBJ1-3; D unresolved. V was clipped by 6 bases and J by 3 bases, with 9 bases between them. The germline gives CDR1 MNHNS, CDR2 SASEGT. This CDR3 is 13 amino acids long. In DNA form, the CDR3 reads TGTGCCAGCAGACCGGGGAGTGGAAACACCATATATTTT. This sequence encodes CASRPGSGNTIYF.

This clonotype occurred many times. For the CDR3, the DNA is TGCGCCAGCGGTAACCTAGCGGGAGGAAGGAGGGAGACCCAGTACTTC. Translation: CASGNLAGGRRETQYF. The J gene is TRBJ2-5, the V gene TRBV4-1; 11 bases align to TRBD2. CDR1 is MGHRA, CDR2 YSYEKL, per germline. The CDR3 loop spans 16 amino acids. V shed 8 bases and J 5 bases; nucleotides not matched to a gene: 13.

This clonotype came up many times. The chain recombines TRBV20-1 with TRBJ2-6; D remains unclear. Germline CDR1 reads DFQATT; CDR2 reads SNEGSKA (reference sequence). This CDR3 spans 15 amino acids. The V end was cut by 3 bases, the J end by 1 base, with 10 bases between. The DNA of the CDR3 is TGCAGTGCTAGGGGGTTTCAGTCTGGGGCCAACGTCCTGACTTTC. Translation: CSARGFQSGANVLTF.

This clonotype appeared many times. The rearrangement links TRBV5-1 to TRBJ1-1, with TRBD1 as a possible D gene (5 bases). From germline, CDR1 is SGHRS and CDR2 YFSETQ. The CDR3 runs 15 residues. Trimming stripped 0 bases from V and 4 bases from J, with 13 bases between. DNA of the CDR3: TGCGCCAGCAGCTTGGGACAGAGTTTCGGCACTGAAGCTTTCTTT. Translating gives CASSLGQSFGTEAFF.

In its sample, this clonotype was seen many times. The chain links TRBV7-8 to TRBJ2-3, with TRBD2 identical over 8 bases. The V gene end was trimmed by 1 base and the J gene end by 2 bases; junction bases not matched to a gene: 5. Germline CDR1 and CDR2: SGHVS and FQNEAQ. The CDR3 length is 16 residues. CDR3 sequence reads: CASSLGLAGPTDTQYF. As DNA, the CDR3 is TGTGCCAGCAGCTTAGGCCTAGCGGGTCCCACAGATACGCAGTATTTT.

Remarks on this clonotype: A much larger clone differs from this one at a single base, so this may be a read error. The V gene is TRBV5-1, the J gene TRBJ2-2; 7 bases map to TRBD2. The CDR3 has 17 amino acids. Germline values: CDR1 SGHRS, CDR2 YFSETQ. CDR3 in DNA: TGCGCCAGCAGCTTGCCCATAGCGGGTGCGAACACCGGGAAGCTGTTTTTT. As protein: CASSLPIAGANTGKLFF. The whole variable domain, filled in from reference TRBV5-1 and TRBJ2-2, reads KAGVTQTPRYLIKTRGQQVTLSCSPISGHRSVSWYQQTPGQGLQFLFEYFSETQRNKGNFPGRFSGRQFSNSRSEMNVSTLELGDSALYLCASSLPIAGANTGKLFFGEGSRLTVL.